This record concerns one T cell receptor beta chain sequence. CDR3 length equals 15 residues. Per the germline V gene, CDR1 is SGHNT and CDR2 is YYREEE (reference sequence). V was trimmed by 4 bases and J by 1 base, leaving 12 bases between them. TCRdb keeps only in-frame clones here, not all; method: immunoSEQ multiplex PCR. The sample lists roughly 400,000 clones; about 90% were seen once. These data come from a study of blood T cell repertoires in COVID-19. V is TRBV5-4 and J is TRBJ2-4, with D hard to call. The clonotype comes from a woman between 55 and 75 years old with COVID-19, enrolled during active disease. The sequencing sample was made of peripheral blood. The CDR3 DNA follows: TGTGCCAGCAGCCCAAATGTCGGGGCCAAAAACATTCAGTACTTC. This gives the protein CASSPNVGAKNIQYF.